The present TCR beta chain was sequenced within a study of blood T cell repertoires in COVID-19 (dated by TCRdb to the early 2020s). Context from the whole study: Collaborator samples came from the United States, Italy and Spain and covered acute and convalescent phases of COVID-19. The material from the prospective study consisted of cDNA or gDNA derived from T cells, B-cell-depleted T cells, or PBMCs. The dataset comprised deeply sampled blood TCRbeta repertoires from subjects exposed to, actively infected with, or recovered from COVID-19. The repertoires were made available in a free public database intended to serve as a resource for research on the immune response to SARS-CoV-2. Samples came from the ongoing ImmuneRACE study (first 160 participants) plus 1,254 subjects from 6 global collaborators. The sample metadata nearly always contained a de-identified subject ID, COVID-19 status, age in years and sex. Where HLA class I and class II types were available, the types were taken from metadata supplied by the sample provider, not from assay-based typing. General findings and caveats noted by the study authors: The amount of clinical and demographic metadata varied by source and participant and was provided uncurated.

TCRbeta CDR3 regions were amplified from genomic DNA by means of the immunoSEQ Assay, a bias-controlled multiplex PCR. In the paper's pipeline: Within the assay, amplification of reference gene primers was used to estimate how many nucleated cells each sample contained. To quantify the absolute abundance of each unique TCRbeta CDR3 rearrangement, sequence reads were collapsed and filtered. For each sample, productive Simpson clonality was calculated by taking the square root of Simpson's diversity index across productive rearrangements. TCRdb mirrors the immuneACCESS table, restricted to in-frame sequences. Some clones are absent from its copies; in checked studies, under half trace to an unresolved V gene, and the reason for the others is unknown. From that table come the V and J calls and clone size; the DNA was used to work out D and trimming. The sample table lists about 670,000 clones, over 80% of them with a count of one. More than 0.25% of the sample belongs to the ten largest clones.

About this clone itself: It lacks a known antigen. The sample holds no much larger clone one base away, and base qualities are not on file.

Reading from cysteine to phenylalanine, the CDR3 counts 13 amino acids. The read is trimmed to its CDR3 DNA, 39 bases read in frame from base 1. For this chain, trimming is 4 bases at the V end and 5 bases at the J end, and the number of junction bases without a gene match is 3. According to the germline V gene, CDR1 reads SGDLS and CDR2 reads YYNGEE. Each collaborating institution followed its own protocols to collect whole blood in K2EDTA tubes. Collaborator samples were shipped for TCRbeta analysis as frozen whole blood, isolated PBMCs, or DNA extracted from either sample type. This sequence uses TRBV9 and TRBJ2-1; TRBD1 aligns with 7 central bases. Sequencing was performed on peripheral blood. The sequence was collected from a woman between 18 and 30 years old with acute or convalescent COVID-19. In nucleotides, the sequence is TGTGCCAGCAGCATCGACAGGGACAATGAGCAGTTCTTC. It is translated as CASSIDRDNEQFF.